The T cell receptor beta chain described here comes from a study of shared clonotypes between healthy human individuals. The deep-level immunoSEQ assay was used. Approximately 30,000 T cell genomes (approximately 180 ng DNA) went into each sorted-subset replicate. The table came from immunoSEQ multiplex PCR; TCRdb's copy has only in-frame clones and leaves some out. The sample has a few million clones; about 92% are singletons. Caucasian adults residing in Nashville, Tennessee made up all the donors. In this sample, this clone turned up once. Antigen unknown. Study conclusions and caveats: Across subsets, estimated richness was generally greater for naive than for memory populations.

Germline CDR1 is SGHTA and CDR2 is FQGTGA. V was pared by 5 bases and J by 3 bases, with 3 bases of the junction left unmatched. CDR3 length: 15 residues. The sample was naive CD4+ T cells from PBMCs. Subset described: CD45RA+ positively selected. This chain joins TRBV7-3 and TRBJ2-6; TRBD1 matches 8 bases. This receptor was obtained from a man aged 18 to 35 in good health. Some clones in this sample may be carry-over from other donors' samples. CDR3 protein: CASSLTGGGANVLTF. In DNA form, the CDR3 reads TGTGCCAGCAGCCTTACAGGGGGTGGGGCCAACGTCCTGACTTTC.